Described below is a single TCR beta chain sequence and its context. This clone was observed a few times. What this receptor recognizes is not known. No much larger clonotype is one base removed from it; base qualities were not supplied. The source of the sample is a study of shared clonotypes between healthy human individuals (TCRdb year 2020). For the wider study: A couple of women and a few men aged 18 to 49 years were included in the cohort. Between about 0.9 and 9 billion PBMCs per donor were obtained by leukapheresis. Per donor, three plates each were used for CD4 naive and CD4 memory, two for CD8 naive, and one for CD8 memory. Different laboratories and diverse techniques were used to prepare libraries and sequence TCR repertoires, to increase sequencing depth and limit assay-specific biases. To estimate repertoire size and how much clonotypes are shared between individuals, the study performed deep sequencing of blood TCR repertoires from about five healthy adults.

V and J lose 1 base and 0 bases, and a span of 7 bases separates them. CDR1 and CDR2 are read off the germline V gene (reference sequence) as LNHDA and SQIVND. Inclusive of the bounding cysteine and phenylalanine, the CDR3 is 16 residues long. Just the 48-base CDR3 DNA is kept, in frame starting at base 1. The donors were healthy, HIV-negative adults with no recently reported acute infections or vaccinations. Every donor was a Caucasian adult residing in Nashville, Tennessee, USA. CD4+ T cells were enriched by magnetic negative selection; naive cells were then positively selected on CD45RA, and the negative fraction formed the memory subset. Blood was collected by leukapheresis, and PBMCs were isolated by Ficoll-Histopaque density gradient centrifugation and then cryopreserved in liquid nitrogen vapor phase. Analytical flow cytometry was used to check the purity and quantity of each magnetically sorted T cell population. From each sorted fraction, genomic DNA was isolated and quantified by UV absorbance on a Nanodrop 2000c.

Using the deep immunoSEQ assay, TCR CDR3 regions were amplified from genomic DNA by multiplex PCR. Extracted genomic DNA from each cell subset was spread evenly across all wells of several immunoSEQ 96-well plates, with each plate serving as a replicate. For sorted subsets, approximately 210 ng of genomic DNA, equivalent to around 31,000 T cell genomes, went into each replicate PCR. The purified libraries were quantified using a Qubit 3.0 fluorometer, sized with a Bioanalyzer 2100, and then quantified again using the KAPA Library Quantification kit. Each immunoSEQ 96-well plate was sequenced on its own single-read 150-cycle Illumina NextSeq 550 flow cell. The paper's processing steps were these. Because only junctional sequences without quality scores were contained in the immunoSEQ output, filtering matching that applied to full-length reads could not be performed. Sequences were annotated with PyIR, a Python wrapper for IgBLAST v1.9, and V/J genes and CDR3 were assigned using IMGT germline references. Reads were removed for weak V/J assignments (E-value above 1e-6), missing CDR3, stop codons, out-of-frame junctions, or ambiguous translated residues. A V3J clonotype was defined by an identical inferred V gene, J gene, and CDR3 amino acid sequence. Percentage overlap between repertoires was computed as shared unique clonotypes divided by the size of the smaller repertoire. Three approaches were used to assess repertoire richness: RTK rarefaction, the Chao1 estimator, and Recon v2.1 estimates of unobserved clonotypes. OLGA was used to compute generation probabilities for all TCRbeta clonotypes that the gDNA method yielded from a few donors. What TCRdb holds here is the immuneACCESS table cut down to in-frame rearrangements. Part of the clones is not present; checked against another copy, under half of the missing clones reflect an unresolved V gene, and the others are unexplained. The DNA was the basis for D and trimming; V, J and clone size are from that table. In this sample the table shows more than 550,000 clones, 72% of which occur a single time. The top ten hold more than 1.5% of the sample.

The research as a whole found: Compared with non-shared clonotypes, clonotypes shared by all four sorted-subset donors had higher generation probabilities. Sharing across a few donors was observed for around 5% of naive CD4, less than 4% of naive CD8, 2% to 2.5% of memory CD4, and about 0.4% of memory CD8 clonotypes. Larger estimated clonotype richness was generally found for naive subsets than for memory subsets. Sampling was restricted to blood, and TCR repertoires in tissue are likely to differ from TCR repertoires in blood. The small number of donors limited the genetic and exposure-history diversity represented. Pairwise subsampling indicated that sequencing depth was expected to affect the degree of clonotype sharing among donors. Incomplete sequencing was indicated by rarefaction of sorted-subset datasets, despite the large sequencing depth.

The clonotype was recovered from a woman in her thirties in good health. Sequenced: memory CD4+ T cells sorted from blood. The sample's cell subset or site label, in plain terms: CD45RA-negative fraction. In this chain, TRBV19 is recombined with TRBJ2-6, with the D segment identity uncertain. The nucleotide sequence is TGTGCCAGTAGTATAGTCTACACCTCTGGGGCCAACGTCCTGACTTTC. It translates as CASSIVYTSGANVLTF.